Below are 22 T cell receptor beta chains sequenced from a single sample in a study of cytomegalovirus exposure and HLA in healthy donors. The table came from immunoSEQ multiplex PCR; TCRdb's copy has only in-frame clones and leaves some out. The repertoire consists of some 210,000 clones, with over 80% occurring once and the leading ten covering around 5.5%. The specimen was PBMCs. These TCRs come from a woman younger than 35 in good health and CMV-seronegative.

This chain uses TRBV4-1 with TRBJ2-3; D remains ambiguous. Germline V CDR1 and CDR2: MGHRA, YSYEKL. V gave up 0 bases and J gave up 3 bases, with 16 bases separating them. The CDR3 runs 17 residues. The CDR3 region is CASSQDRASTLTDTQYF. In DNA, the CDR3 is TGCGCCAGCAGCCAAGATCGGGCCTCCACCCTAACAGATACGCAGTATTTT.

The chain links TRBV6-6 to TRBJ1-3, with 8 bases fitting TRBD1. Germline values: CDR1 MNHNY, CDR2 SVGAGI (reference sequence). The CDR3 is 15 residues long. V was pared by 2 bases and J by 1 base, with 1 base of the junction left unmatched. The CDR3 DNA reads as TGTGCCAGCAGTTACGACAGGGGATCTGGAAACACCATATATTTT. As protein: CASSYDRGSGNTIYF.

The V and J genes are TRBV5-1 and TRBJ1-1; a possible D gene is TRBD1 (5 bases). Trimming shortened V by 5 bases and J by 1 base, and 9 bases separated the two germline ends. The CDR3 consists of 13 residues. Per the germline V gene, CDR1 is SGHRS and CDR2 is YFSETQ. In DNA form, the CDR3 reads TGCGCCAGCAGGGCAGGGACGAACACTGAAGCTTTCTTT. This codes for CASRAGTNTEAFF.

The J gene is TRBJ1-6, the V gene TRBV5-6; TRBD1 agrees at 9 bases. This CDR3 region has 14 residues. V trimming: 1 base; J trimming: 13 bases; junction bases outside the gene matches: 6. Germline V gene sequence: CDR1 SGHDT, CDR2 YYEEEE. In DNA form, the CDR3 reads TGTGCCAGCAGCTTGTGGGACAGGGTGTCCCCCCTCCACTTT. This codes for CASSLWDRVSPLHF.

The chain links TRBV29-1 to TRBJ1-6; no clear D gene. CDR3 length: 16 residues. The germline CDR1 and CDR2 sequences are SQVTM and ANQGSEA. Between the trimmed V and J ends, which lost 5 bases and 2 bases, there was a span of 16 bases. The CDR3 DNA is TGCAGCGTTCCCATCGTGAGGGCGGCCTATAATTCACCCCTCCACTTT. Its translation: CSVPIVRAAYNSPLHF. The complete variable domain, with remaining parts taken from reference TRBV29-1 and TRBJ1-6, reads SAVISQKPSRDICQRGTSLTIQCQVDSQVTMMFWYRQQPGQSLTLIATANQGSEATYESGFVIDKFPISRPNLTFSTLTVSNMSPEDSSIYLCSVPIVRAAYNSPLHFGNGTRLTVT.

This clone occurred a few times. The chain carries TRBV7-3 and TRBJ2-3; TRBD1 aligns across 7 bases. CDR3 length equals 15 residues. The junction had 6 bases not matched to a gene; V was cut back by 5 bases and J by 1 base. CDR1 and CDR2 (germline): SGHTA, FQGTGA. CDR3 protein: CASSQRDSGTDTQYF. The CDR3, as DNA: TGTGCCAGCAGCCAACGGGACAGCGGCACAGATACGCAGTATTTT.

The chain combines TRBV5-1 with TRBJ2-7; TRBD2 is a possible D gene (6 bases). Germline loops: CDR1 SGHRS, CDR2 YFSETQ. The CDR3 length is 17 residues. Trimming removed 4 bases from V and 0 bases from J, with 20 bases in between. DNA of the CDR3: TGCGCCAGCAGCCCGGGAACGGCGGGGAGGCCCTCCTACGAGCAGTACTTC. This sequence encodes CASSPGTAGRPSYEQYF.

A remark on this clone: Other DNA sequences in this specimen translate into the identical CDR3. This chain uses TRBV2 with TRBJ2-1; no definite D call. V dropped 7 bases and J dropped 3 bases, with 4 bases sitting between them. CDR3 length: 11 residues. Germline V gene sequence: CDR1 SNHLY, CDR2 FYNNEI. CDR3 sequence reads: CASTGYNEQFF. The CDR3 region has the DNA TGTGCCAGCACAGGCTACAATGAGCAGTTCTTC.

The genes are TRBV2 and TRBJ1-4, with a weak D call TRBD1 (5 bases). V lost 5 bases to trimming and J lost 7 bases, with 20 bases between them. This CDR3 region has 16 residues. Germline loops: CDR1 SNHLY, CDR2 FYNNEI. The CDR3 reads CASSWVSFGGSEKLFF. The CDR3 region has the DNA TGTGCCAGCAGTTGGGTCTCTTTCGGGGGGAGTGAAAAACTGTTTTTT. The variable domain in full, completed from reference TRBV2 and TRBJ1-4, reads EPEVTQTPSHQVTQMGQEVILRCVPISNHLYFYWYRQILGQKVEFLVSFYNNEISEKSEIFDDQFSVERPDGSNFTLKIRSTKLEDSAMYFCASSWVSFGGSEKLFFGSGTQLSVL.

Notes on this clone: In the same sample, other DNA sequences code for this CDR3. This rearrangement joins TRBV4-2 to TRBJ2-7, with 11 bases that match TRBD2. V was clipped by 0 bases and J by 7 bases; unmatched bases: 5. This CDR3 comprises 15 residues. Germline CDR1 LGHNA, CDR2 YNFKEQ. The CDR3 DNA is TGTGCCAGCAGCCAAGAGCTAGCGGGGGGCAGAGAGCAGTACTTC. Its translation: CASSQELAGGREQYF.

CDR3 bases: TGCGCCAGCAGCTTAGTGAGGGAGTGGAACAATGAGCAGTTCTTC. Translated, it gives CASSLVREWNNEQFF. J is TRBJ2-1 and V is TRBV5-1; tentative D call: TRBD2 (5 bases). The V end lost 2 bases, the J end lost 5 bases, and 14 bases lay between the germline ends. CDR1 SGHRS and CDR2 YFSETQ come from the germline V gene. CDR3 length: 15 residues.

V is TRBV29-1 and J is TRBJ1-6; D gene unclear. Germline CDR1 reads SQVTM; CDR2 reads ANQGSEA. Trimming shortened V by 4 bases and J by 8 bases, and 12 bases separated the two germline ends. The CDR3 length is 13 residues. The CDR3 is CSVAAFRDSPLHF. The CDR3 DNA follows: TGCAGCGTTGCAGCATTTCGGGATTCACCCCTCCACTTT.

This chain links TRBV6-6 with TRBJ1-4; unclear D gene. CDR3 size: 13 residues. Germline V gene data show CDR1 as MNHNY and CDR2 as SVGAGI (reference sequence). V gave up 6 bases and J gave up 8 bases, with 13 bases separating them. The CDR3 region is CASRRASSEKLFF. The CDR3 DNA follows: TGTGCCAGCAGAAGGGCATCATCCGAAAAACTGTTTTTT.

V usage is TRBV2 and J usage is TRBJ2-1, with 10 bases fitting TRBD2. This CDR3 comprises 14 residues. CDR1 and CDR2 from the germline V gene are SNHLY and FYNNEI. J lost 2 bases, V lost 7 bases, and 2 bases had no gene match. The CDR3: CASKGTSAYNEQFF. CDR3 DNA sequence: TGTGCCAGCAAAGGGACTAGCGCCTACAATGAGCAGTTCTTC.

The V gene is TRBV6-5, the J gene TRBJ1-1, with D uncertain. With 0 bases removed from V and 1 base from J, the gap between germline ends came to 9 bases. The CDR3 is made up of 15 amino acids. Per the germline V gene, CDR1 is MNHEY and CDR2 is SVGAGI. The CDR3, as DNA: TGTGCCAGCAGTTACTCGGGCAGAACGAACACTGAAGCTTTCTTT. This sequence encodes CASSYSGRTNTEAFF.

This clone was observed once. This chain's CDR3 is CASSLEASGKTDTQYF. CDR3 in DNA: TGTGCCAGCAGCTTAGAGGCTAGCGGGAAAACAGATACGCAGTATTTT. This rearrangement joins TRBV13 to TRBJ2-3, with TRBD2 matching over 9 bases. Trimming removed 1 base from V and 3 bases from J; junction bases left unmatched: 5. The V gene's germline CDR1 is PRHDT and CDR2 FYEKMQ (reference sequence). The CDR3 sequence is 16 residues long. Looking up the rest from reference TRBV13 and TRBJ2-3 gives the full variable domain: AAGVIQSPRHLIKEKRETATLKCYPIPRHDTVYWYQQGPGQDPQFLISFYEKMQSDKGSIPDRFSAQQFSDYHSELNMSSLELGDSALYFCASSLEASGKTDTQYFGPGTRLTVL.

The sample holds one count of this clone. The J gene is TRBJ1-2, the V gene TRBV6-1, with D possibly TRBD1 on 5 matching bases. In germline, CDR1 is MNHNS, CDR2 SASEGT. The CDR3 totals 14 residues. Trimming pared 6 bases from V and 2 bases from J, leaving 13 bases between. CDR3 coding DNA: TGTGCCAGCAGCCCGAATCAGGGAAACTATGGCTACACCTTC. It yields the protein CASSPNQGNYGYTF.

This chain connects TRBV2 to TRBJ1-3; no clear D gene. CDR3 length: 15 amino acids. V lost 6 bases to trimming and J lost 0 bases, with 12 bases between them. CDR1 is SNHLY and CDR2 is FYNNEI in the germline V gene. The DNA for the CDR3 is TGTGCCAGCAGAAAGACCGACAACTCTGGAAACACCATATATTTT. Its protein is CASRKTDNSGNTIYF.

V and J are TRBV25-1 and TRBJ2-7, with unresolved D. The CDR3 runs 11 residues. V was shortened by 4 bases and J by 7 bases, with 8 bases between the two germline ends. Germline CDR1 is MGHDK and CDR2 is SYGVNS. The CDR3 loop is CASSVSLEQYF. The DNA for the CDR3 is TGTGCCAGCAGTGTATCCCTGGAGCAGTACTTC.

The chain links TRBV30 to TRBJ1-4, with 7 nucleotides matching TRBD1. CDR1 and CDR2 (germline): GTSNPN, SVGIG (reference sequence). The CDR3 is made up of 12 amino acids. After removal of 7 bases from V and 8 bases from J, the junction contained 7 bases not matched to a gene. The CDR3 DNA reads TGTGCCTCTGGACAGGTTATCGAAAAACTGTTTTTT. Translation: CASGQVIEKLFF.

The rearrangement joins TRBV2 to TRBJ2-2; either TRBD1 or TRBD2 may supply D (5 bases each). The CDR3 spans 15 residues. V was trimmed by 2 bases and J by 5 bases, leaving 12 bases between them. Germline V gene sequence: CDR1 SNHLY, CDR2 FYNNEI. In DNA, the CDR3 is TGTGCCAGCAGTGAAAAGCGAGAGGGGACCGGGGAGCTGTTTTTT. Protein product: CASSEKREGTGELFF.

CDR3 DNA: TGTGCCAGCAGCTTAGTCCCGACTAGCGGGGGCTCGAAGGAGTTCTTC. Translation: CASSLVPTSGGSKEFF. The J gene is TRBJ2-1, the V gene TRBV7-6, with 12 positions matching TRBD2. CDR3 length equals 16 residues. Trimming took 1 base from V and 14 from J; bases not matched to a gene: 12. Germline V gives CDR1 SGHVS, CDR2 FNYEAQ.